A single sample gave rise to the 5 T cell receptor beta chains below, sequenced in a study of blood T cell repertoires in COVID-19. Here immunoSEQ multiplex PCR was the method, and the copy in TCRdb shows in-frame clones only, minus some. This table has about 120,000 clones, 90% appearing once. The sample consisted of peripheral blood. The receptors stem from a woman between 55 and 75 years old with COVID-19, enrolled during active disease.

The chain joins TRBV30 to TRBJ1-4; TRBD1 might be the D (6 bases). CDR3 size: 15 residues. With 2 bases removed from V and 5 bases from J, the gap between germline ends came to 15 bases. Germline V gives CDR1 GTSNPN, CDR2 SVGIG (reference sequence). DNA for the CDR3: TGTGCCTGGAGTTGGCAGGGGCAGGGCAATGAAAAACTGTTTTTT. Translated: CAWSWQGQGNEKLFF.

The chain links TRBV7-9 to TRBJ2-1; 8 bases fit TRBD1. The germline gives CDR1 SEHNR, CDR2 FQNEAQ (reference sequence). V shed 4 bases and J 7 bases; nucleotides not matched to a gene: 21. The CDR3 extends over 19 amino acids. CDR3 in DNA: TGTGCCAGCAGCTATCCCCCCTACAAGACAGGGGCAAACCCTAATGAGCAGTTCTTC. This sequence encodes CASSYPPYKTGANPNEQFF.

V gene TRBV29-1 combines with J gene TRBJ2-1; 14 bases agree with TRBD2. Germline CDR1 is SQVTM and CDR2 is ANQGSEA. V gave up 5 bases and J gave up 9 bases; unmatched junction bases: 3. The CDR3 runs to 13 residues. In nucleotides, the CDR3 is TGCAGCGTTCGACTAGCGGGGGGGACTGAGCAGTTCTTC. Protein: CSVRLAGGTEQFF.

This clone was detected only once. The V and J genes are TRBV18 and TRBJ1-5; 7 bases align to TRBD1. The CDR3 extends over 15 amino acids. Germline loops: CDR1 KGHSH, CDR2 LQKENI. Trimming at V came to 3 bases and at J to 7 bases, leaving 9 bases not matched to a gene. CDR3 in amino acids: CASSPAGRGVQPQHF. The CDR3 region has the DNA TGTGCCAGCTCACCGGCCGGCAGGGGGGTGCAGCCCCAGCATTTT.

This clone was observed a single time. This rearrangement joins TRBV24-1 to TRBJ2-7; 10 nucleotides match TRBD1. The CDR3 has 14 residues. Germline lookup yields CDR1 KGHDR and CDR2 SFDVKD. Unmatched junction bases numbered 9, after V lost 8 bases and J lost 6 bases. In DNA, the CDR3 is TGTGCCACCAAGCCCGGGACAGGGGTACGCGAGCAGTACTTC. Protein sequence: CATKPGTGVREQYF.